The 17 T cell receptor beta chains reported below all come from one sample, sequenced in a study of response to subunit inactivated influenza vaccine (dated by TCRdb to 2017 to 2018). The protocol used for the library was RT-PCR. The sample was run on an Illumina HiSeq 2500. TCRdb handled the public reads itself, with Q25 trimming in fastp and clone calling in MiXCR, and kept productive beta chains. Rows matching on CDR3 protein sequence are summarized as one entry with the most common DNA and genes. Recorded for this sample are under 550,000 distinct CDR3 sequences; approximately 7.3% of them occurred a single time. The ten largest clones capture approximately 14% of the sample. The starting material was PBMCs from blood, obtained less than 30 months after vaccination. These receptors all stem from a man aged 50-75 years who received an inactivated influenza vaccine. Donor details come from another sample of the same person, matched by shared clones.

This rearrangement joins TRBV5-5 to TRBJ1-1; the D gene is possibly TRBD1 (6 bases). Germline CDR1 is SGHKS and CDR2 is YYEKEE (reference sequence). Trimming took off 3 bases at V and 4 bases at J, with 16 bases between the two ends. The length of the CDR3 is 15 residues. The CDR3 nucleotides are TGTGCCAGCAGCTGGGGGCAGGGAGGGTCCACTGAAGCTTTCTTT. Protein product: CASSWGQGGSTEAFF.

This clonotype has only a few counts. This chain links TRBV27 with TRBJ2-7, with D hard to call. With 3 bases removed from V and 2 bases from J, the gap between germline ends came to 8 bases. CDR3 length: 13 amino acids. Germline lookup yields CDR1 MNHEY and CDR2 SMNVEV (reference sequence). The CDR3, as DNA: TGTGCCAGCAGTTTGAGGCAGGCCTACGAGCAGTACTTC. It codes for CASSLRQAYEQYF.

The V call is TRBV29-1, the J call TRBJ2-7; D may be TRBD1 (6 bases). The CDR3 runs to 13 residues. With 6 bases removed from V and 0 bases from J, the gap between germline ends came to 12 bases. Germline V gene sequence: CDR1 SQVTM, CDR2 ANQGSEA. CDR3 residues: CSVGTQLSYEQYF. The CDR3 nucleotides read TGCAGCGTAGGGACACAACTCTCCTACGAGCAGTACTTC.

This sequence joins TRBV3-1 and TRBJ2-7; no firm D call. CDR3 length: 12 residues. Trimming left V 3 bases short and J 4 bases short, with 7 bases between. CDR1 is LGHDT and CDR2 is YNNKEL in the germline V gene (reference sequence). This CDR3 reads CASSHGWYEQYF. In DNA form, the CDR3 reads TGTGCCAGCAGCCACGGCTGGTACGAGCAGTACTTC.

This clonotype occurred many times. The CDR3 coding sequence is TGCGCCAGCAGCAAGCAGGACAGGGGGCTTGACACCATATATTTT. It encodes CASSKQDRGLDTIYF. The rearrangement joins TRBV5-1 to TRBJ1-3, with 11 bases matching TRBD1. Trimming took 4 bases from V and 8 from J; bases not matched to a gene: 8. Germline V CDR1 and CDR2: SGHRS, YFSETQ. The CDR3 has 15 residues.

This clonotype occurred a few times. V is TRBV18 and J is TRBJ2-3; D call uncertain. The CDR3 consists of 15 residues. Trimming took 0 bases from V and 4 from J, leaving 11 bases between them. Germline CDR1 KGHSH, CDR2 LQKENI. CDR3 nucleotide sequence: TGTGCCAGCTCACCACCGTCAGCCACACCAGATACGCAGTATTTT. Translating gives CASSPPSATPDTQYF.

The V gene is TRBV7-2, the J gene TRBJ2-7; D may be TRBD1 (5 bases). Germline CDR1 reads SGHTA; CDR2 reads FQGNSA. Trimming took 1 base from V and 7 from J, leaving 14 bases between them. The CDR3 has 14 residues. The CDR3 here is CASSLGGTGREQYF. The CDR3 DNA reads TGTGCCAGCAGCTTAGGGGGAACAGGTAGAGAGCAGTACTTC.

This clonotype was observed at least ten times. This chain links TRBV12-3 or TRBV12-4 with TRBJ1-5; D gene unclear. The CDR3 is 13 residues long. Trimming removed 5 bases from V and 5 bases from J, with 10 bases in between. CDR3 nucleotide sequence: TGTGCCAGCAGTGAGACATCTTATCAGCCCCAGCATTTT. Encoded protein: CASSETSYQPQHF.

This clonotype occurred a few times. The CDR3 protein is CASSQTPLSNTGELFF. CDR3 sequence (DNA): TGTGCCAGCTCACAGACCCCTCTTTCTAACACCGGGGAGCTGTTTTTT. V and J are TRBV18 and TRBJ2-2, with unresolved D. Germline CDR1 KGHSH, CDR2 LQKENI. Trimming pared 4 bases from V and 2 bases from J, leaving 14 bases between. CDR3 size: 16 residues.

A single count supports this clonotype. This chain connects TRBV10-3 to TRBJ2-2, with D tentatively TRBD2 (6 bases). There are 11 residues in the CDR3. Germline CDR1 and CDR2: ENHRY and SYGVKD. V lost 7 bases, J lost 7 bases, and 7 bases lay in between. CDR3 DNA: TGTGCCATCACGGGGGACGGGGAGCTGTTTTTT. The encoded protein is CAITGDGELFF.

This clonotype was seen more than once but under ten times. The chain links TRBV20-1 to TRBJ2-3, with 11 positions matching TRBD2. Germline values: CDR1 DFQATT, CDR2 SNEGSKA (reference sequence). The CDR3 is 17 amino acids. V dropped 3 bases and J dropped 0; count of bases not matched to a gene: 8. The CDR3 DNA sequence: TGCAGTGCTAGCGGGTTAGCGGGAGGGCCAAGCACAGATACGCAGTATTTT. Translation: CSASGLAGGPSTDTQYF.

The rearrangement joins TRBV6-1 to TRBJ2-7, with D maybe TRBD2 (6 bases). Trimming stripped 10 bases from V and 0 bases from J, with 19 bases between. Germline assignment: CDR1 MNHNS and CDR2 SASEGT. This CDR3 is 15 amino acids long. CDR3 sequence (DNA): TGTGCCATCACCTGGGGGGAACGGCGCTCCTACGAGCAGTACTTC. This gives the protein CAITWGERRSYEQYF.

V usage is TRBV6-2 or TRBV6-3 and J usage is TRBJ2-7; 10 bases agree with TRBD1. CDR1 and CDR2 from the germline V gene are MNHEY and SVGEGT. This CDR3 region has 15 residues. Losses at the gene ends were 6 bases for V and 4 bases for J; bases not matched to a gene: 9. CDR3 sequence reads: CASSLTRDRGYEQYF. The CDR3 DNA follows: TGTGCCAGCAGCCTTACCCGGGACAGGGGATACGAGCAGTACTTC.

This clonotype was observed a handful of times. The rearrangement uses TRBV28 and TRBJ2-3; 7 nucleotides line up with TRBD1. CDR3 size: 16 residues. Germline V gene lookup returns CDR1 MDHEN and CDR2 SYDVKM. Germline trimming cut 4 bases from V and 0 bases from J; bases unmatched to any gene: 7. The CDR3 protein is CASSSQGILSTDTQYF. CDR3 nucleotide sequence: TGTGCCAGCAGTTCACAGGGGATATTGAGCACAGATACGCAGTATTTT.

Regarding this clonotype: Since a much larger clone is just one base distant, this may be a read error. Given the absence of the conserved phenylalanine or tryptophan at the CDR3 end, a read error is likely. The chain has TRBV7-2 and TRBJ2-1; 12 nucleotides match TRBD2. The CDR3 totals 14 residues. Germline loops: CDR1 SGHTA, CDR2 FQGNSA. V dropped 1 base and J dropped 11; count of bases not matched to a gene: 3. DNA of the CDR3: TGTGCCAGCAGCTTAGGGCTAGCGGGAGGGAAGCAGTTCCTC. Translated: CASSLGLAGGKQFL.

This clonotype was counted between two and nine times. The chain links TRBV3-1 to TRBJ2-5; D gene unclear. The CDR3 is 15 residues long. Deletions cut 3 bases from V and 4 bases from J, with 15 bases between. Germline-derived CDR1 and CDR2 are LGHDT and YNNKEL (reference sequence). CDR3 residues: CASSHTNPSRETQYF. Written as DNA, the CDR3 is TGTGCCAGCAGCCACACCAACCCTAGTCGAGAGACCCAGTACTTC.

On this clonotype: Relative to the germline gene, one junction end is altered; a read error may explain this. The rearrangement links TRBV9 to TRBJ2-2; 11 nucleotides line up with TRBD2. This CDR3 has 16 residues. The V gene's germline CDR1 is SGDLS and CDR2 YYNGEE. Here the CDR3 DNA reads TGTGCCAGCAGCGCCGGGACTAGCGGATTCACCGGGGAGGTGTTTTTT. Protein product: CASSAGTSGFTGEVFF.